This passage covers 9 T cell receptor beta chains from one sample sequenced in a study of blood T cells in healthy people across ages. A second PCR, run for about 6 to 12 cycles, used a sample-barcoded 5' primer plus a J-beta primer mix. TCRdb itself ran the 5' RACE reads through MiXCR, one entry per CDR3 protein. The sample holds some 920,000 distinct CDR3 sequences, 45% to 60% seen once. Sequenced material: blood. The receptors shown here come from a woman in her fifties or sixties in good health.

V usage is TRBV4-1 and J usage is TRBJ2-7, with D tentatively TRBD2 (5 bases). Germline-derived CDR1 and CDR2 are MGHRA and YSYEKL. V gave up 5 bases and J gave up 0 bases, with 14 bases separating them. This CDR3 is built from 15 residues. For the CDR3, the DNA is TGCGCCAGCAGCTCAGCGGTCGCAAGCTCCTACGAGCAGTACTTC. This codes for CASSSAVASSYEQYF.

The chain has TRBV29-1 and TRBJ1-5; 10 bases line up with TRBD1. Germline V gives CDR1 SQVTM, CDR2 ANQGSEA. There are 13 residues in the CDR3. The trim removed 6 bases at V and 7 bases at J, leaving 6 bases unmatched. The CDR3 spells CSVGTGEGQPQHF. CDR3 in DNA: TGCAGCGTCGGGACAGGGGAAGGCCAGCCCCAGCATTTT.

This clonotype came up a few times. The chain employs TRBV4-1 and TRBJ2-4; TRBD1 aligns across 7 bases. J was trimmed by 6 bases and V by 5 bases; bases with no gene match: 10. CDR1 and CDR2 (germline): MGHRA, YSYEKL. The CDR3 extends over 15 amino acids. This CDR3 reads CASSYPGQNLNIQYF. In DNA, the CDR3 is TGCGCCAGCAGCTACCCGGGACAGAACCTAAACATTCAGTACTTC.

This clonotype came up once. The chain has TRBV30 and TRBJ1-1; D is ambiguous. In germline, CDR1 is GTSNPN, CDR2 SVGIG (reference sequence). The V and J ends lost 0 bases and 7 bases respectively, with 6 bases between them. The CDR3 has 11 amino acids. The CDR3 DNA follows: TGTGCCTGGAGTGTAACCTTTGAAGCTTTCTTT. This translates into CAWSVTFEAFF.

This clonotype appeared a few times. This chain connects TRBV4-2 to TRBJ1-5, with TRBD1 identical over 9 bases. The CDR3 is made up of 18 amino acids. Germline CDR1 reads LGHNA; CDR2 reads YNFKEQ. The ends lost 0 bases at V and 4 bases at J; junction bases unmatched: 10. CDR3 residues: CASSQDVGTGLSNQPQHF. The CDR3 DNA reads TGTGCCAGCAGCCAAGATGTGGGGACAGGGTTATCAAATCAGCCCCAGCATTTT.

This clonotype showed up just a few times. A much more abundant neighbour one base away suggests this may be a read error. The chain carries TRBV28 and TRBJ2-7, with 9 bases fitting TRBD1. CDR1 and CDR2 (germline): MDHEN, SYDVKM. With V trimmed by 6 bases and J by 2 bases, 5 bases remained unmatched. There are 14 residues in the CDR3. CDR3 sequence (DNA): TGTGCCAGCAGGGCCGGGACAGGGACCTACGAGCAGTACTTC. Its translation is CASRAGTGTYEQYF.

This chain uses TRBV7-9 with TRBJ2-3, with unresolved D. V lost 0 bases and J 4 bases, leaving 8 bases between the germline ends. The CDR3 is made up of 14 amino acids. Germline CDR1 reads SEHNR; CDR2 reads FQNEAQ (reference sequence). The CDR3 DNA reads TGTGCCAGCAGCTTAGCATTCAGCGCAGATACGCAGTATTTT. It translates to CASSLAFSADTQYF.

The gene calls are TRBV29-1 and TRBJ2-7, with 9 bases aligning to TRBD2. Near its end, the DNA agrees better with TRBJ2-4, so the J call may be wrong. Germline V lookup: CDR1 SQVTM, CDR2 ANQGSEA. The CDR3 totals 13 residues. The CDR3 nucleotides read TGCAGCGTTGGTAGCGGGAGACGGGACATTCAGTACTTC. Translating it yields CSVGSGRRDIQYF.

The V and J genes are TRBV29-1 and TRBJ1-2, with D possibly being TRBD1 (6 bases). This CDR3 is 11 amino acids long. V was pared by 8 bases and J by 8 bases, with 15 bases between. Germline lookup yields CDR1 SQVTM and CDR2 ANQGSEA. The CDR3 loop is CSTKQGRGYTF. As DNA, the CDR3 is TGCAGCACCAAACAGGGCCGCGGCTACACCTTC.